This T cell receptor (beta chain) appears in the sequencing data of a study of regulatory T cells in long-lasting Graves disease. Time point defined: persistent/refractory GD, antithyroid drugs over 5 years with positive TRAb. There was RNA extracted from PBMCs, and the TCR library was made from it. For TCR beta, libraries came from iRepertoire HTBI primers and Arm-PCR of CDR3 regions. TCRdb ran MiXCR on the multiplex PCR reads and lists one entry per CDR3 protein. The sample lists 390,000 or so distinct CDR3 sequences; 20% to 25% were seen once. V lost 5 bases and J lost 4; bases outside the gene matches: 5. CDR1 MNHEY and CDR2 SMNVEV come from the germline V gene (reference sequence). The CDR3 has 14 residues. Many counts were recorded for this clonotype. The target antigen is unknown. Overall study findings and caveats: New patients shared fewer public clonotypes (966) than persistent patients did (fewer than 3,000).

This chain connects TRBV27 to TRBJ1-1; 9 bases are shared with TRBD1. This clonotype was obtained from a woman aged 40 to 49 with Graves disease. This material consisted of peripheral blood mononuclear cells (PBMCs), taken when the disease was refractory, from a patient treated with antithyroid drugs. The CDR3 spells CASSPRQGGTEAFF. In DNA, the CDR3 is TGTGCCAGCAGTCCCAGACAGGGGGGCACTGAAGCTTTCTTT.